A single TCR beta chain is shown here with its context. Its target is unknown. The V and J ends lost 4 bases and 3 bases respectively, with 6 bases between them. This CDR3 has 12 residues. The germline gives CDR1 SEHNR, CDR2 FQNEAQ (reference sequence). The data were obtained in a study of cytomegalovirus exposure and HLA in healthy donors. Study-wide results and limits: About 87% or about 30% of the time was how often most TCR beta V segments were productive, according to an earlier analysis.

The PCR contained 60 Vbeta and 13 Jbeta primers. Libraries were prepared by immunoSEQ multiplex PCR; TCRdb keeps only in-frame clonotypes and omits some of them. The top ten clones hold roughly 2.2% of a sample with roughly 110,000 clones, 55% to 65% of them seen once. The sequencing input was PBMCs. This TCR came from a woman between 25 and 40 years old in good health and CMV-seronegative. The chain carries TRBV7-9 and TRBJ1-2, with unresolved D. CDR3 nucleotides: TGTGCCAGCAGCTCGGTCTACTATGGCTACACCTTC. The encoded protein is CASSSVYYGYTF.